Following are 24 T cell receptor beta chains from one sample sequenced in a study of shared clonotypes between healthy human individuals. Sequencing was performed with immunoSEQ multiplex PCR; in TCRdb, only in-frame clones are kept and a portion is missing. The table shows around 940,000 clones, with 76% occurring only once. Input material: memory CD4+ T cells sorted from blood. Indicated subset: CD45RA-negative fraction. Every receptor here comes from a man aged 18-30 years in good health.

This clone showed up just once. This chain joins TRBV21-1 and TRBJ2-1; TRBD2 was called by the table and not checked on the DNA. TRBV21-1 is designated a pseudogene. The length of the CDR3 is 13 residues. The CDR3 nucleotides read TGTGCCAGCAGCCTCCTGGGGAGGACCGGGCAGTTCTTC. This sequence encodes CASSLLGRTGQFF.

The J gene is TRBJ2-2, the V gene TRBV27; perhaps D is TRBD1 or TRBD2 (5 bases each). V was clipped by 10 bases and J by 7 bases, with 16 bases between them. Looked up from germline, CDR1 is MNHEY and CDR2 is SMNVEV (reference sequence). The CDR3 length is 13 residues. The CDR3 sequence: CATGARIGGELFF. CDR3 sequence (DNA): TGTGCCACCGGGGCCAGAATCGGCGGGGAGCTGTTTTTT.

This chain joins TRBV28 and TRBJ1-2; D call uncertain. The CDR3 contains 13 residues. Germline lookup yields CDR1 MDHEN and CDR2 SYDVKM. With 7 bases removed from V and 0 bases from J, the gap between germline ends came to 9 bases. CDR3 loop: CASTSPANYGYTF. The CDR3 coding sequence is TGTGCCAGCACAAGCCCAGCTAACTATGGCTACACCTTC.

This chain uses TRBV28 with TRBJ1-2; no clear D gene. The CDR3 contains 11 residues. From germline, CDR1 is MDHEN and CDR2 SYDVKM. V lost 6 bases to trimming and J lost 5 bases, with 7 bases between them. The DNA of the CDR3 is TGTGCCAGCAGATGGGGATATGGCTACACCTTC. Amino acid sequence: CASRWGYGYTF.

The rearrangement links TRBV5-4 to TRBJ2-7; weak D call: TRBD1 (6 bases). Germline V gene lookup returns CDR1 SGHNT and CDR2 YYREEE (reference sequence). V was pared by 3 bases and J by 3 bases, with 19 bases between. This CDR3 region has 16 residues. Written as DNA, the CDR3 is TGTGCCAGCAGCTCCTCGAGACAGGATTCTAACTACGAGCAGTACTTC. This encodes CASSSSRQDSNYEQYF. The full variable domain, in which reference TRBV5-4 and TRBJ2-7 provide the parts outside the CDR3, is ETGVTQSPTHLIKTRGQQVTLRCSSQSGHNTVSWYQQALGQGPQFIFQYYREEENGRGNFPPRFSGLQFPNYSSELNVNALELDDSALYLCASSSSRQDSNYEQYFGPGTRLTVT.

The CDR3 region has the DNA TGTGCCAGTGACGAGGGGGGTTTAGGAACGCAGTATTTT. Translating it yields CASDEGGLGTQYF. The gene calls are TRBV19 and TRBJ2-3; either TRBD1 or TRBD2 may supply D (6 bases each). The CDR3 length is 13 residues. Germline lookup yields CDR1 LNHDA and CDR2 SQIVND (reference sequence). V lost 8 bases and J 9 bases, leaving 18 bases between the germline ends.

This sequence joins TRBV7-2 and TRBJ1-2, with a tentative D call TRBD1 (6 bases). Germline lookup yields CDR1 SGHTA and CDR2 FQGNSA. The CDR3 is made up of 14 amino acids. The germline V and J ends were trimmed by 5 bases and 5 bases, with 15 bases remaining between them. In nucleotides, the CDR3 is TGTGCCAGCAGCCAGAAGGGGGATTTATATGGCTACACCTTC. It codes for CASSQKGDLYGYTF.

The chain couples TRBV5-1 to TRBJ2-2, with 8 bases matching TRBD2. The CDR3 totals 14 residues. The V gene's germline CDR1 is SGHRS and CDR2 YFSETQ. V dropped 6 bases and J dropped 9; count of bases not matched to a gene: 10. CDR3 region: CASKLAEPWRELFF. Written as DNA, the CDR3 is TGCGCCAGCAAACTAGCGGAGCCGTGGAGGGAGCTGTTTTTT.

This clone was recorded a few times. The sample holds other DNA sequences that translate to the same CDR3. The chain recombines TRBV10-1 with TRBJ1-1; TRBD1 might be the D (5 bases). There are 12 residues in the CDR3. Deletions cut 0 bases from V and 8 bases from J, with 7 bases between. Germline V gene lookup returns CDR1 WNHNN and CDR2 SYGVQD (reference sequence). The chain's CDR3 is CASSESGREAFF. The CDR3 DNA is TGCGCCAGCAGTGAGTCGGGGCGGGAAGCTTTCTTT.

J is TRBJ2-3 and V is TRBV2; perhaps TRBD1 as D (5 bases). This CDR3 is 14 amino acids long. Trimming removed 7 bases from V and 2 bases from J, with 13 bases in between. The germline CDR1 and CDR2 sequences are SNHLY and FYNNEI. CDR3 sequence: CASTWAGSTDTQYF. In DNA form, the CDR3 reads TGTGCCAGCACGTGGGCAGGGTCCACAGATACGCAGTATTTT.

This chain links TRBV18 with TRBJ1-1, with D possibly matching TRBD1 (6 bases). CDR1 is KGHSH and CDR2 is LQKENI in the germline V gene. The CDR3 has 15 amino acids. Trimming removed 0 bases from V and 1 base from J, with 9 bases in between. The CDR3 reads CASSPPARGNTEAFF. CDR3 nucleotide sequence: TGTGCCAGCTCACCACCGGCCAGGGGGAACACTGAAGCTTTCTTT.

The chain recombines TRBV7-2 with TRBJ2-1; 10 bases agree with TRBD2. Trimming at V came to 4 bases and at J to 4 bases, leaving 4 bases not matched to a gene. Germline-derived CDR1 and CDR2 are SGHTA and FQGNSA. This CDR3 spans 15 amino acids. The CDR3 here is CASSSLAGGYNEQFF. The CDR3 nucleotides are TGTGCCAGCAGCTCCTTAGCGGGAGGATACAATGAGCAGTTCTTC.

The chain uses TRBV6-6 and TRBJ2-7; the D is unclear. The CDR3 length is 13 residues. The germline V and J ends were trimmed by 0 bases and 2 bases, with 5 bases remaining between them. Germline V gene data show CDR1 as MNHNY and CDR2 as SVGAGI (reference sequence). For the CDR3, the DNA is TGTGCCAGCAGTTACTCGAACCCCTACGAGCAGTACTTC. This sequence encodes CASSYSNPYEQYF.

V gene TRBV10-2 combines with J gene TRBJ2-7; D perhaps matches TRBD1 (6 bases). Per the germline V gene, CDR1 is WSHSY and CDR2 is SAAADI. The CDR3 loop spans 16 amino acids. V was shortened by 2 bases and J by 1 base, with 15 bases between the two germline ends. Here the CDR3 reads CASSEMGAMGSYEQYF. CDR3 DNA: TGCGCCAGCAGTGAGATGGGGGCGATGGGATCCTACGAGCAGTACTTC.

This chain uses TRBV30 with TRBJ1-2; no definite D call. Trimming pared 2 bases from V and 6 bases from J, leaving 16 bases between. The CDR3 has 14 amino acids. Per germline, CDR1 GTSNPN and CDR2 SVGIG (reference sequence). CDR3: CAWSRREGWHGYTF. CDR3 bases: TGTGCCTGGAGTAGGAGGGAAGGGTGGCATGGCTACACCTTC.

Worth noting for this clone: One end of the junction fails to match germline, which may point to a read error. This sequence joins TRBV5-1 and TRBJ1-6; D remains unclear. CDR1 and CDR2 from the germline V gene are SGHRS and YFSETQ. The CDR3 loop spans 13 amino acids. The CDR3 DNA reads TGCGCCAGCAGCTTGGAACTGAATTCGCCCCTCCACTTT. This gives the protein CASSLELNSPLHF.

This clone has just a few counts. This chain links TRBV4-1 with TRBJ1-6; D unclear. Germline values: CDR1 MGHRA, CDR2 YSYEKL. The CDR3 spans 14 residues. The V end lost 0 bases, the J end lost 7 bases, and 7 bases lay between the germline ends. This CDR3 reads CASSQEVGNSPLHF. The CDR3 DNA reads as TGCGCCAGCAGCCAAGAAGTGGGAAATTCACCCCTCCACTTT.

The CDR3 bases are TGTGCCAGCTCAGCATGGGGCGGCCCGAGCTCCTACGAGCAGTACTTC. Its protein is CASSAWGGPSSYEQYF. The chain employs TRBV9 and TRBJ2-7; D perhaps matches TRBD1 (5 bases). Per the germline V gene, CDR1 is SGDLS and CDR2 is YYNGEE. Deletions cut 7 bases from V and 0 bases from J, with 20 bases between. This CDR3 has 16 residues.

This clone turned up a few times. CDR3 nucleotides: TGTGCCAGCAGTTACTTTACGGGAGGGAACTACGAGCAGTACTTC. This sequence encodes CASSYFTGGNYEQYF. The chain has TRBV6-5 and TRBJ2-7, with TRBD2 identical over 8 bases. The CDR3 totals 15 residues. The germline gives CDR1 MNHEY, CDR2 SVGAGI. Trimming removed 1 base from V and 3 bases from J; junction bases left unmatched: 5.

This clone appeared a few times. The chain combines TRBV5-4 with TRBJ1-2; D unresolved. CDR3 length: 11 amino acids. From germline, CDR1 is SGHNT and CDR2 YYREEE (reference sequence). The V and J ends lost 3 bases and 5 bases respectively, with 5 bases between them. The CDR3 nucleotides are TGTGCCAGCAGCTCGGGTTATGGCTACACCTTC. Translating gives CASSSGYGYTF.

The J gene is TRBJ2-5, the V gene TRBV11-3; D unclear. The CDR3 has 13 amino acids. V lost 4 bases, J lost 0 bases, and 6 bases lay in between. CDR1 is SGHNT and CDR2 is YENEEA in the germline V gene. The CDR3 nucleotides are TGTGCCAGCAGCTGGGAATACCAAGAGACCCAGTACTTC. This sequence encodes CASSWEYQETQYF.

Comments on this clone: Other DNA variants within this sample encode the same CDR3. The chain is built from TRBV28 and TRBJ2-6; 7 bases map to TRBD1. V trimming: 6 bases; J trimming: 1 base; junction bases outside the gene matches: 3. This CDR3 region has 15 residues. Germline assignment: CDR1 MDHEN and CDR2 SYDVKM. The CDR3: CASSPTGSGANVLTF. The CDR3 coding sequence is TGTGCCAGCAGCCCGACAGGGTCTGGGGCCAACGTCCTGACTTTC. The variable domain in full, completed from reference TRBV28 and TRBJ2-6, reads DVKVTQSSRYLVKRTGEKVFLECVQDMDHENMFWYRQDPGLGLRLIYFSYDVKMKEKGDIPEGYSVSREKKERFSLILESASTNQTSMYLCASSPTGSGANVLTFGAGSRLTVL.

This chain links TRBV6-1 with TRBJ2-7; D gene ambiguous. From germline, CDR1 is MNHNS and CDR2 SASEGT. The V gene lost 1 base and the J gene lost 0 bases, with 7 bases spanning the gap. The CDR3 length is 14 residues. CDR3 sequence reads: CASSEERGSYEQYF. CDR3 nucleotide sequence: TGTGCCAGCAGTGAAGAACGCGGCTCCTACGAGCAGTACTTC.

The chain carries TRBV10-3 and TRBJ2-7; D uncertain. The V end lost 6 bases, the J end lost 3 bases, and 6 bases lay between the germline ends. Germline V CDR1 and CDR2: ENHRY, SYGVKD. This CDR3 has 11 residues. Here the CDR3 DNA reads TGTGCCATCAGACAACGCTACGAGCAGTACTTC. This sequence encodes CAIRQRYEQYF.